This T cell receptor (beta chain) was found in a study of T-cell memory formation after mild COVID-19. The wider study: Clusters of TCRs were largely donor specific. Study-level points and caveats: Mainly in CM and EM were contracting CD4+ clones; CD8+ were in EMRA.

Each CDR3 protein gets one entry after TCRdb re-called the 5' RACE reads with MiXCR. The sample gives 160,000 or so distinct CDR3 sequences, around a third of which show up once; approximately 12% is in the top ten. Concerning this clonotype: Its antigen is not identified.

The germline CDR1 and CDR2 sequences are SGDLS and YYNGEE. V trimming: 3 bases; J trimming: 3 bases; junction bases outside the gene matches: 6. CDR3 length equals 15 residues. The specimen was PBMCs or a T cell subset sorted from them (not recorded which). The chain recombines TRBV9 with TRBJ2-7, with 10 bases identical to TRBD1. The sequence came from an adult woman who had mild COVID-19 (a few samples of this study predate the infection). Cell type and time point are not known. Written as DNA, the CDR3 is TGTGCCAGCAGCGCTTTCGGACAGGGGGACTACGAGCAGTACTTC. Its translation: CASSAFGQGDYEQYF.